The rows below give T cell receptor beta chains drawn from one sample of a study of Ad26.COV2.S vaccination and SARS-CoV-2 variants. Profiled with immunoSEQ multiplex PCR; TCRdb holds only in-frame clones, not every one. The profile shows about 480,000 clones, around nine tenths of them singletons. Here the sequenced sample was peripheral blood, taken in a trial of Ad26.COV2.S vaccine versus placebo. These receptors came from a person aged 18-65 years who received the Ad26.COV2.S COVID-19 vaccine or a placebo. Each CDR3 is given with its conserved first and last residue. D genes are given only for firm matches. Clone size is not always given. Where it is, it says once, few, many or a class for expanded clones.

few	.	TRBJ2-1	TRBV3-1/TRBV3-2	CASSETGATYNEQFF	TGTGCCAGCAGCGAAACCGGGGCCACCTACAATGAGCAGTTCTTC
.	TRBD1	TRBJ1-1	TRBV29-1	CSVEGTGAEAFF	TGCAGCGTTGAAGGGACAGGGGCTGAAGCTTTCTTT
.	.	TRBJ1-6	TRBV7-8	CASSLVGGGGRNNSPLHF	TGTGCCAGCAGCTTAGTGGGGGGTGGGGGACGGAATAATTCACCCCTCCACTTT
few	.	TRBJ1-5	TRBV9	CASSEGVYQPQHF	TGTGCCAGCAGCGAGGGGGTTTATCAGCCCCAGCATTTT
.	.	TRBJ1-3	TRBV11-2	CASSYGDIPGNTIYF	TGTGCCAGCAGCTATGGTGACATTCCTGGAAACACCATATATTTT
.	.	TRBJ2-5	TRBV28	CASQTPESGKETQYF	TGTGCCAGCCAGACTCCTGAATCAGGAAAGGAGACCCAGTACTTC
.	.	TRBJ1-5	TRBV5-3	CARSLSRKDSNQPQHF	TGTGCCAGAAGCTTGAGTCGGAAGGATAGCAATCAGCCCCAGCATTTT
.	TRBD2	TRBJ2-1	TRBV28	CASTPSGPYNEQFF	TGTGCCAGCACCCCTAGCGGGCCGTACAATGAGCAGTTCTTC
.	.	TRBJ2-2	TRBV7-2	CASSLSPSTPRVLFF	TGTGCCAGCAGCTTATCCCCATCCACACCCCGGGTGTTGTTTTTT
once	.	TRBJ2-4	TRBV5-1	CASRDGANLAKNIQYF	TGCGCCAGCAGAGACGGCGCGAACCTAGCCAAAAACATTCAGTACTTC
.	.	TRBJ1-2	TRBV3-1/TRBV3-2	CASSPPNGFRGYTF	TGTGCCAGCAGCCCTCCCAACGGGTTTCGTGGCTACACCTTC
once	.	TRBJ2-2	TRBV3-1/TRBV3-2	CASRSSGAIGELFF	TGTGCCAGCAGGTCCTCGGGGGCCATCGGGGAGCTGTTTTTT
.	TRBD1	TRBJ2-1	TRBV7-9	CASSLRQGAYNEQFF	TGTGCCAGCAGCTTACGACAGGGGGCCTACAATGAGCAGTTCTTC
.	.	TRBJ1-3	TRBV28	CASNTEGNTIYF	TGTGCCAGCAATACTGAAGGAAACACCATATATTTT
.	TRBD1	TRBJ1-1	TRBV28	CASQTGEGFRAFF	TGTGCCAGCCAAACAGGGGAGGGTTTTAGGGCTTTCTTT
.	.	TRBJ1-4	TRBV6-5	CASSYSGGTNEKLFF	TGTGCCAGCAGTTACTCGGGGGGTACTAATGAAAAACTGTTTTTT